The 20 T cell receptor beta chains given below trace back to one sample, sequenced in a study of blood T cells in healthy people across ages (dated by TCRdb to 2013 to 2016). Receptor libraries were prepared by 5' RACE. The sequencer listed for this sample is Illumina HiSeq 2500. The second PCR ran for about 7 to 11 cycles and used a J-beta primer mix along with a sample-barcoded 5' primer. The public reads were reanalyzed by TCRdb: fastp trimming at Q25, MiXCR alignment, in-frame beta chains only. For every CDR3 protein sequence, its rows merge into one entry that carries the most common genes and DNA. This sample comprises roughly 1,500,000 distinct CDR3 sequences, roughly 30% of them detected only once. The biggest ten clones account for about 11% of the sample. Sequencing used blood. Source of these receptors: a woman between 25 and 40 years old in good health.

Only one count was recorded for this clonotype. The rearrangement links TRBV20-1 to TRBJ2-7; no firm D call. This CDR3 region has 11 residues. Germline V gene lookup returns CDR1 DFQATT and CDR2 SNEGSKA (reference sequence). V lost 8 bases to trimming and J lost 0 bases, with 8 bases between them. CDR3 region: CSPGPSYEQYF. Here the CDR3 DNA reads TGCAGTCCAGGCCCCTCCTACGAGCAGTACTTC.

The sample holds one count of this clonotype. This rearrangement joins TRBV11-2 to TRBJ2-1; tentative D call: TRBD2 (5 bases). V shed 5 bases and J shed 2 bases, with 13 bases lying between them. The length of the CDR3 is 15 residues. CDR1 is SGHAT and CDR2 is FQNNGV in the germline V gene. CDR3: CASSLSPGTYNEQFF. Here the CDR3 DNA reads TGTGCCAGCAGCCTTAGCCCGGGGACCTACAATGAGCAGTTCTTC.

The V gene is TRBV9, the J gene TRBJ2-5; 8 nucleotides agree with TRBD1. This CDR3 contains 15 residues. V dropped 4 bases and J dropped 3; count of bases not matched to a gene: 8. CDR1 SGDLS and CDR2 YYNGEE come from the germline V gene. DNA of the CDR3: TGTGCCAGCAGCCCCAAGGACAGGGCCAAAGAGACCCAGTACTTC. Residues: CASSPKDRAKETQYF.

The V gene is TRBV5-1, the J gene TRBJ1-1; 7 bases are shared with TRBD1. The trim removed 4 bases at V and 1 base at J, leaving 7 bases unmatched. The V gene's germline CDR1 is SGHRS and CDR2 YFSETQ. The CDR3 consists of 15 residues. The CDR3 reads CASSVTRGRNTEAFF. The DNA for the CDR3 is TGCGCCAGCAGCGTAACCAGGGGGAGGAACACTGAAGCTTTCTTT.

CDR3 sequence (DNA): TGTGCCACCAGCACTAGCCCCGGGATCCCCAATCAGCCCCAGCATTTT. Translating it yields CATSTSPGIPNQPQHF. The chain recombines TRBV15 with TRBJ1-5; D remains ambiguous. V was cut by 4 bases and J by 3 bases, with 16 bases left in between. This CDR3 is 16 amino acids long. The germline CDR1 and CDR2 sequences are LNHNV and YYDKDF (reference sequence).

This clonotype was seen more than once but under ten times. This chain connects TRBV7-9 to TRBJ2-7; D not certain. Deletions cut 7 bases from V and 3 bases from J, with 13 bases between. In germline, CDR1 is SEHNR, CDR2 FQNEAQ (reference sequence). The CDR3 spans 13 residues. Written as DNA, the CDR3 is TGTGCCAGCAACAATCAGCCTCGCTACGAGCAGTACTTC. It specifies CASNNQPRYEQYF.

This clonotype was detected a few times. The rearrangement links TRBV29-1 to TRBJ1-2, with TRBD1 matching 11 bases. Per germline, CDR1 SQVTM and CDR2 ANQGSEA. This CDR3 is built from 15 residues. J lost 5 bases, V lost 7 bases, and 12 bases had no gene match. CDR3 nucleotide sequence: TGCAGCGCCAGACCAAGGGACAGGGGGTTTTATGGCTACACCTTC. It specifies CSARPRDRGFYGYTF.

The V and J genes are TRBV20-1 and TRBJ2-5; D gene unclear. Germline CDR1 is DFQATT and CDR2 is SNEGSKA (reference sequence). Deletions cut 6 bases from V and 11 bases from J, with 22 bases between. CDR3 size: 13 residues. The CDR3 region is CSAAPGLAREQYF. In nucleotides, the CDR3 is TGCAGTGCAGCCCCGGGCCTTGCCCGAGAGCAGTACTTC.

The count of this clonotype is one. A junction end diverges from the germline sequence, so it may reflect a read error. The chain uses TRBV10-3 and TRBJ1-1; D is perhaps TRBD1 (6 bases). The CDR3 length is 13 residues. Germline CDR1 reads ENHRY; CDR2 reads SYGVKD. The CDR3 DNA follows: TGTGCCACCAGTTTGGGGGGCAACACTGAAGCTTTCTTT. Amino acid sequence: CATSLGGNTEAFF.

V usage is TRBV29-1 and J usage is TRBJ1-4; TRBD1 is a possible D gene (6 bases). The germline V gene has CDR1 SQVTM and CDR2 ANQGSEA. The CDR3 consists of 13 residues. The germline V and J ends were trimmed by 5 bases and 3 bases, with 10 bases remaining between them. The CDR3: CSVSGTSNEKLFF. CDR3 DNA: TGCAGCGTTTCCGGGACATCTAATGAAAAACTGTTTTTT.

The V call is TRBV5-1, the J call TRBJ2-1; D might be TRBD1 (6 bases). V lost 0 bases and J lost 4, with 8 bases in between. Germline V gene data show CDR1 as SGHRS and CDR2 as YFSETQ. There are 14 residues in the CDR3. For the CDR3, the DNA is TGCGCCAGCAGCTTGGGACAGGAGTACAATGAGCAGTTCTTC. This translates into CASSLGQEYNEQFF. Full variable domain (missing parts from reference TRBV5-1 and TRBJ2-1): KAGVTQTPRYLIKTRGQQVTLSCSPISGHRSVSWYQQTPGQGLQFLFEYFSETQRNKGNFPGRFSGRQFSNSRSEMNVSTLELGDSALYLCASSLGQEYNEQFFGPGTRLTVL.

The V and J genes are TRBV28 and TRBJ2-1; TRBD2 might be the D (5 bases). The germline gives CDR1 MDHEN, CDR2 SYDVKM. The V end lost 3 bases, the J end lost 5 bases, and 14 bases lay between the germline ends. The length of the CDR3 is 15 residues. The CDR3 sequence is CASSFQRHSDNEQFF. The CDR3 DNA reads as TGTGCCAGCAGTTTTCAGCGGCATTCGGACAATGAGCAGTTCTTC.

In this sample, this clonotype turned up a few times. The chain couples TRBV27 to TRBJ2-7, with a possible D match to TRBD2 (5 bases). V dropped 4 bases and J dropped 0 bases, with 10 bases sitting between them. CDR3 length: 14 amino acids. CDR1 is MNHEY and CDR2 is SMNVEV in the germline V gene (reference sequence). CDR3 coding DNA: TGTGCCAGCAGTTCGGCGGGCCACTCCTACGAGCAGTACTTC. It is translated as CASSSAGHSYEQYF.

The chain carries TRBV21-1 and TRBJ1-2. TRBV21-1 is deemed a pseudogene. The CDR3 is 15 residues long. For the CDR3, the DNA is TGTGCCAGCAGCAAATGCCCGATGCACTATAGGGGCTACACCTTC. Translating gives CASSKCPMHYRGYTF.

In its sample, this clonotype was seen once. The CDR3 reads CAWSGGRGLDGYTF. The CDR3, as DNA: TGTGCCTGGAGTGGGGGCAGGGGGCTTGATGGCTACACCTTC. This chain links TRBV30 with TRBJ1-2; 8 bases map to TRBD1. Looked up from germline, CDR1 is GTSNPN and CDR2 is SVGIG (reference sequence). This CDR3 is built from 14 residues. The ends lost 1 base at V and 6 bases at J; junction bases unmatched: 7.

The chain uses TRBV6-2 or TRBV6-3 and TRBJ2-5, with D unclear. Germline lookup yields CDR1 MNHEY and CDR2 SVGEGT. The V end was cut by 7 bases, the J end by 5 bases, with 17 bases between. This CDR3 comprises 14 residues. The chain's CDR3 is CASNIGPGPETQYF. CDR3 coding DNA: TGTGCCAGCAACATTGGTCCGGGCCCCGAGACCCAGTACTTC.

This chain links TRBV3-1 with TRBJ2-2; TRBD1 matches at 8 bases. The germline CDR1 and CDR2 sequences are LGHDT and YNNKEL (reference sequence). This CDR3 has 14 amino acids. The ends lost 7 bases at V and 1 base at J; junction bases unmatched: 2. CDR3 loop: CASTGTGNTGELFF. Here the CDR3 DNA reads TGTGCCAGCACCGGGACAGGGAACACCGGGGAGCTGTTTTTT.

The CDR3 spells CASRSYARGVQETQYF. The CDR3 nucleotides read TGTGCCAGCAGGTCCTACGCACGGGGGGTCCAAGAGACCCAGTACTTC. The V gene is TRBV6-2 or TRBV6-3, the J gene TRBJ2-5, with 7 bases matching TRBD2. V shed 6 bases, J shed 1 base, and the junction held 11 bases outside the gene matches. The CDR3 is 16 amino acids. The germline V gene has CDR1 MNHEY and CDR2 SVGEGT.

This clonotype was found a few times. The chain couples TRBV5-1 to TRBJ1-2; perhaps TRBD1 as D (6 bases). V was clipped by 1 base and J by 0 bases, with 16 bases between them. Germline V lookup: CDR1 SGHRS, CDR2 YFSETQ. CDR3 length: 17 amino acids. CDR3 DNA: TGCGCCAGCAGCTTGATGTTTAGGACAGACGCTAACTATGGCTACACCTTC. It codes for CASSLMFRTDANYGYTF.

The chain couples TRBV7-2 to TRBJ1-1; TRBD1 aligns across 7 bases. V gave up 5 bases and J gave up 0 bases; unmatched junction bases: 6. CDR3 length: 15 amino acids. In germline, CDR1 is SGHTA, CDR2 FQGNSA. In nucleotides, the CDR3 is TGTGCCAGCAGCAGGGGACAGCACCTGAACACTGAAGCTTTCTTT. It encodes CASSRGQHLNTEAFF. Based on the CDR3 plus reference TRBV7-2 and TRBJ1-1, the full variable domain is GAGVSQSPSNKVTEKGKDVELRCDPISGHTALYWYRQSLGQGLEFLIYFQGNSAPDKSGLPSDRFSAERTGGSVSTLTIQRTQQEDSAVYLCASSRGQHLNTEAFFGQGTRLTVV.